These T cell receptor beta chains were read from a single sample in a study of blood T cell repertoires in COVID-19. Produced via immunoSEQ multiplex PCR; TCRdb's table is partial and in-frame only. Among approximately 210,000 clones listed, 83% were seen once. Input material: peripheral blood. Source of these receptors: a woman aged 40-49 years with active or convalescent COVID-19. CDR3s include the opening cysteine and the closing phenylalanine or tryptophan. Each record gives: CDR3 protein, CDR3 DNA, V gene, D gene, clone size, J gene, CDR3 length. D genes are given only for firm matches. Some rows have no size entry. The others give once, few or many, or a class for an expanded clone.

CDR3 protein: CASRLGLAGGNEQFF; CDR3 DNA: TGCGCCAGCAGACTGGGACTAGCGGGAGGCAATGAGCAGTTCTTC; V gene: TRBV5-1; D gene: TRBD2; clone size: .; J gene: TRBJ2-1; CDR3 length: 15
CDR3 protein: CASSPRDRGTYNSPLHF; CDR3 DNA: TGTGCCAGCAGCCCCCGGGACAGGGGTACCTATAATTCACCCCTCCACTTT; V gene: TRBV14; D gene: TRBD1; clone size: once; J gene: TRBJ1-6; CDR3 length: 17
CDR3 protein: CASSAGRQGAETQYF; CDR3 DNA: TGTGCCAGCAGCGCGGGTCGACAGGGGGCAGAGACCCAGTACTTC; V gene: TRBV5-4; D gene: TRBD1; clone size: .; J gene: TRBJ2-5; CDR3 length: 15
CDR3 protein: CASSQVPGEREYF; CDR3 DNA: TGCGCCAGCAGCCAAGTGCCCGGGGAAAGGGAGTACTTC; V gene: TRBV4-1; D gene: .; clone size: .; J gene: TRBJ2-7; CDR3 length: 13
CDR3 protein: CASSNRGANYGYTF; CDR3 DNA: TGCGCCAGCAGCAACAGGGGAGCTAACTATGGCTACACCTTC; V gene: TRBV5-1; D gene: TRBD1; clone size: .; J gene: TRBJ1-2; CDR3 length: 14
CDR3 protein: CASSYGTGGVGYTF; CDR3 DNA: TGTGCCAGCAGTTATGGGACAGGGGGCGTTGGCTACACCTTC; V gene: TRBV6-5; D gene: TRBD1; clone size: .; J gene: TRBJ1-2; CDR3 length: 14
CDR3 protein: CSVYGNNYGYTF; CDR3 DNA: TGCAGCGTTTACGGGAATAACTATGGCTACACCTTC; V gene: TRBV29-1; D gene: .; clone size: .; J gene: TRBJ1-2; CDR3 length: 12
CDR3 protein: CASSKRQRSYNSPLHF; CDR3 DNA: TGTGCCAGCAGTAAAAGACAGCGCTCCTATAATTCACCCCTCCACTTT; V gene: TRBV2; D gene: .; clone size: .; J gene: TRBJ1-6; CDR3 length: 16
CDR3 protein: CASSHRGTGELFF; CDR3 DNA: TGTGCCAGCAGTCACAGGGGTACTGGGGAGCTGTTTTTT; V gene: TRBV6-7; D gene: TRBD1; clone size: .; J gene: TRBJ2-2; CDR3 length: 13
CDR3 protein: CASSERAGLNTEAFF; CDR3 DNA: TGCGCCAGCAGTGAACGAGCGGGGCTAAACACTGAAGCTTTCTTT; V gene: TRBV5-1; D gene: .; clone size: .; J gene: TRBJ1-1; CDR3 length: 15
CDR3 protein: CASSLMSGGVDEQFF; CDR3 DNA: TGCGCCAGCAGCTTGATGAGCGGGGGGGTCGATGAGCAGTTCTTC; V gene: TRBV5-1; D gene: TRBD2; clone size: .; J gene: TRBJ2-1; CDR3 length: 15
CDR3 protein: CASRTPGAREQYF; CDR3 DNA: TGTGCCAGCCGGACGCCAGGGGCCCGCGAGCAGTACTTC; V gene: TRBV27; D gene: .; clone size: .; J gene: TRBJ2-7; CDR3 length: 13
CDR3 protein: CATIGDNEQFF; CDR3 DNA: TGTGCCACCATCGGAGACAATGAGCAGTTCTTC; V gene: TRBV24-1; D gene: .; clone size: .; J gene: TRBJ2-1; CDR3 length: 11
CDR3 protein: CASSSTGIHSYEQYF; CDR3 DNA: TGTGCCAGCAGCTCGACAGGGATCCACTCCTACGAGCAGTACTTC; V gene: TRBV7-9; D gene: TRBD1; clone size: once; J gene: TRBJ2-7; CDR3 length: 15
CDR3 protein: CASSPGQGSQPQHF; CDR3 DNA: TGTGCCAGCAGCCCGGGACAGGGGAGTCAGCCCCAGCATTTT; V gene: TRBV11-2; D gene: TRBD1; clone size: .; J gene: TRBJ1-5; CDR3 length: 14
CDR3 protein: CASSPRGEETQYF; CDR3 DNA: TGTGCCAGCAGCCCCCGGGGGGAAGAGACCCAGTACTTC; V gene: TRBV12-3/TRBV12-4; D gene: TRBD2; clone size: .; J gene: TRBJ2-5; CDR3 length: 13
CDR3 protein: CASSPLAGGAGANVLTF; CDR3 DNA: TGTGCCAGCAGTCCCTTAGCGGGGGGGGCTGGGGCCAACGTCCTGACTTTC; V gene: TRBV9; D gene: TRBD2; clone size: once; J gene: TRBJ2-6; CDR3 length: 17
CDR3 protein: CASSLGQGAYSYGYTF; CDR3 DNA: TGCGCCAGCAGCCTAGGACAGGGGGCTTATAGCTATGGCTACACCTTC; V gene: TRBV5-1; D gene: TRBD1; clone size: .; J gene: TRBJ1-2; CDR3 length: 16
CDR3 protein: CASSQTGAGAIFTDTQYF; CDR3 DNA: TGTGCCAGCAGCCAGACCGGAGCGGGGGCCATATTCACAGATACGCAGTATTTT; V gene: TRBV4-2; D gene: TRBD2; clone size: .; J gene: TRBJ2-3; CDR3 length: 18
CDR3 protein: CASSPRGGDTEAFF; CDR3 DNA: TGTGCCAGCAGCCCCAGGGGAGGGGACACTGAAGCTTTCTTT; V gene: TRBV7-9; D gene: .; clone size: .; J gene: TRBJ1-1; CDR3 length: 14
CDR3 protein: CASSQLSLIIRAFF; CDR3 DNA: TGTGCCAGCAGCCAGTTATCTTTAATAATTCGGGCTTTCTTT; V gene: TRBV14; D gene: .; clone size: .; J gene: TRBJ1-1; CDR3 length: 14
CDR3 protein: CASKRGGAIAQYF; CDR3 DNA: TGTGCCAGCAAGCGGGGGGGCGCGATTGCGCAGTATTTT; V gene: TRBV6-6; D gene: TRBD2; clone size: .; J gene: TRBJ2-3; CDR3 length: 13
CDR3 protein: CASRRTSGDSTDTQYF; CDR3 DNA: TGTGCCAGCAGACGGACTAGCGGGGATAGCACAGATACGCAGTATTTT; V gene: TRBV6-4; D gene: TRBD2; clone size: .; J gene: TRBJ2-3; CDR3 length: 16
CDR3 protein: CATKRTGGVYGYTF; CDR3 DNA: TGCGCCACCAAGAGGACAGGGGGCGTTTATGGCTACACCTTC; V gene: TRBV5-1; D gene: TRBD1; clone size: .; J gene: TRBJ1-2; CDR3 length: 14
CDR3 protein: CASGLAGGTDTQYF; CDR3 DNA: TGTGCCAGCGGACTAGCGGGGGGCACAGATACGCAGTATTTT; V gene: TRBV25-1; D gene: TRBD2; clone size: .; J gene: TRBJ2-3; CDR3 length: 14
CDR3 protein: CAWSAGSTEAFF; CDR3 DNA: TGTGCCTGGAGTGCGGGATCCACTGAAGCTTTCTTT; V gene: TRBV30; D gene: .; clone size: once; J gene: TRBJ1-1; CDR3 length: 12
CDR3 protein: CASRNFDTNTEAFF; CDR3 DNA: TGTGCCAGCAGGAATTTCGACACGAACACTGAAGCTTTCTTT; V gene: TRBV2; D gene: .; clone size: .; J gene: TRBJ1-1; CDR3 length: 14
CDR3 protein: CASSMDRVQQETQYF; CDR3 DNA: TGTGCCAGTAGTATGGACAGGGTTCAGCAAGAGACCCAGTACTTC; V gene: TRBV19; D gene: TRBD1; clone size: once; J gene: TRBJ2-5; CDR3 length: 15
CDR3 protein: CAIRWTDRTDTQYF; CDR3 DNA: TGTGCCATCAGGTGGACAGACCGCACAGATACGCAGTATTTT; V gene: TRBV10-3; D gene: .; clone size: .; J gene: TRBJ2-3; CDR3 length: 14
CDR3 protein: CASSFRGGNTEAFF; CDR3 DNA: TGTGCCAGCAGTTTCAGGGGTGGGAACACTGAAGCTTTCTTT; V gene: TRBV6-5; D gene: .; clone size: .; J gene: TRBJ1-1; CDR3 length: 14
CDR3 protein: CASSPRDRGETNTGELFF; CDR3 DNA: TGTGCCAGCAGTCCTCGGGACAGGGGCGAAACGAACACCGGGGAGCTGTTTTTT; V gene: TRBV6-6; D gene: TRBD1; clone size: .; J gene: TRBJ2-2; CDR3 length: 18
CDR3 protein: CASSADIAYGYTF; CDR3 DNA: TGTGCCAGCAGTGCCGACATCGCCTATGGCTACACCTTC; V gene: TRBV28; D gene: .; clone size: .; J gene: TRBJ1-2; CDR3 length: 13
CDR3 protein: CASTRGRSYEQYF; CDR3 DNA: TGTGCCAGCACGCGGGGAAGGTCATACGAGCAGTACTTC; V gene: TRBV21-1; D gene: .; clone size: .; J gene: TRBJ2-7; CDR3 length: 13
CDR3 protein: CASSLYGTGNYEQYF; CDR3 DNA: TGTGCCAGCAGCTTATATGGGACAGGGAACTACGAGCAGTACTTC; V gene: TRBV11-3; D gene: TRBD1; clone size: .; J gene: TRBJ2-7; CDR3 length: 15
CDR3 protein: CSVRTGTGGGNTIYF; CDR3 DNA: TGCAGCGTGCGGACCGGGACAGGGGGAGGAAACACCATATATTTT; V gene: TRBV29-1; D gene: TRBD1; clone size: few; J gene: TRBJ1-3; CDR3 length: 15
CDR3 protein: CASSLRTATYEQYF; CDR3 DNA: TGTGCCAGCAGCTTACGGACAGCAACCTACGAGCAGTACTTC; V gene: TRBV14; D gene: .; clone size: .; J gene: TRBJ2-7; CDR3 length: 14
CDR3 protein: CASSVLAGGADTQYF; CDR3 DNA: TGTGCCAGCAGCGTACTAGCGGGGGGGGCAGATACGCAGTATTTT; V gene: TRBV9; D gene: TRBD2; clone size: .; J gene: TRBJ2-3; CDR3 length: 15
CDR3 protein: CASSPFISAKNIQYF; CDR3 DNA: TGTGCCAGCTCACCGTTTATATCAGCCAAAAACATTCAGTACTTC; V gene: TRBV18; D gene: .; clone size: once; J gene: TRBJ2-4; CDR3 length: 15
CDR3 protein: CASSLGGGADTQYF; CDR3 DNA: TGTGCCAGCAGCTTGGGCGGGGGAGCAGATACGCAGTATTTT; V gene: TRBV5-8; D gene: TRBD2; clone size: .; J gene: TRBJ2-3; CDR3 length: 14
CDR3 protein: CASSPILAGDIQYF; CDR3 DNA: TGTGCCAGCAGCCCAATCCTAGCGGGTGACATTCAGTACTTC; V gene: TRBV5-5; D gene: TRBD2; clone size: .; J gene: TRBJ2-4; CDR3 length: 14
CDR3 protein: CASIRLAGDDQQFF; CDR3 DNA: TGTGCCAGCATTAGACTAGCGGGGGACGATCAGCAGTTCTTC; V gene: TRBV6-5; D gene: TRBD2; clone size: .; J gene: TRBJ2-1; CDR3 length: 14
CDR3 protein: CASSITGLAGGSTDTQYF; CDR3 DNA: TGTGCCAGCAGCATTACGGGACTAGCGGGAGGGTCCACAGATACGCAGTATTTT; V gene: TRBV9; D gene: TRBD2; clone size: .; J gene: TRBJ2-3; CDR3 length: 18
CDR3 protein: CASSLGRGRWGQPQHF; CDR3 DNA: TGTGCCAGCAGCTTAGGCAGGGGACGATGGGGTCAGCCCCAGCATTTT; V gene: TRBV13; D gene: .; clone size: .; J gene: TRBJ1-5; CDR3 length: 16
CDR3 protein: CASSLKQGPFYEQYF; CDR3 DNA: TGTGCCAGCAGCTTAAAACAGGGGCCCTTTTACGAGCAGTACTTC; V gene: TRBV7-9; D gene: TRBD1; clone size: .; J gene: TRBJ2-7; CDR3 length: 15
CDR3 protein: CASPRTSAYEQYF; CDR3 DNA: TGTGCCAGTCCCAGGACTAGTGCCTACGAGCAGTACTTC; V gene: TRBV19; D gene: TRBD2; clone size: .; J gene: TRBJ2-7; CDR3 length: 13
CDR3 protein: CASSLGTGHSYEQYF; CDR3 DNA: TGTGCCAGCAGCTTAGGGACAGGCCACTCCTACGAGCAGTACTTC; V gene: TRBV7-8; D gene: TRBD1; clone size: many; J gene: TRBJ2-7; CDR3 length: 15
CDR3 protein: CATLPGLAERNEKLFF; CDR3 DNA: TGTGCCACCCTACCCGGCCTAGCAGAAAGAAATGAAAAACTGTTTTTT; V gene: TRBV24-1; D gene: .; clone size: .; J gene: TRBJ1-4; CDR3 length: 16
CDR3 protein: CASSSLWQSPDSHF; CDR3 DNA: TGTGCCAGCAGTAGCTTGTGGCAGAGTCCCGATAGCCACTTC; V gene: TRBV6-2/TRBV6-3; D gene: .; clone size: .; J gene: TRBJ2-7; CDR3 length: 14
CDR3 protein: CSVKTGSFYTEAFF; CDR3 DNA: TGCAGCGTTAAGACAGGGAGTTTTTACACTGAAGCTTTCTTT; V gene: TRBV29-1; D gene: TRBD1; clone size: .; J gene: TRBJ1-1; CDR3 length: 14
CDR3 protein: CASTGQTNSPLHF; CDR3 DNA: TGTGCCAGCACTGGGCAGACGAATTCACCCCTCCACTTT; V gene: TRBV2; D gene: .; clone size: .; J gene: TRBJ1-6; CDR3 length: 13
CDR3 protein: CASSDRVVDEQYF; CDR3 DNA: TGTGCCAGCAGTGACAGGGTGGTAGACGAGCAGTACTTC; V gene: TRBV6-1; D gene: .; clone size: .; J gene: TRBJ2-7; CDR3 length: 13
CDR3 protein: CASSRPGLAGDTQYF; CDR3 DNA: TGTGCCAGCAGCCGACCGGGACTAGCGGGAGATACGCAGTATTTT; V gene: TRBV3-1/TRBV3-2; D gene: TRBD2; clone size: .; J gene: TRBJ2-3; CDR3 length: 15